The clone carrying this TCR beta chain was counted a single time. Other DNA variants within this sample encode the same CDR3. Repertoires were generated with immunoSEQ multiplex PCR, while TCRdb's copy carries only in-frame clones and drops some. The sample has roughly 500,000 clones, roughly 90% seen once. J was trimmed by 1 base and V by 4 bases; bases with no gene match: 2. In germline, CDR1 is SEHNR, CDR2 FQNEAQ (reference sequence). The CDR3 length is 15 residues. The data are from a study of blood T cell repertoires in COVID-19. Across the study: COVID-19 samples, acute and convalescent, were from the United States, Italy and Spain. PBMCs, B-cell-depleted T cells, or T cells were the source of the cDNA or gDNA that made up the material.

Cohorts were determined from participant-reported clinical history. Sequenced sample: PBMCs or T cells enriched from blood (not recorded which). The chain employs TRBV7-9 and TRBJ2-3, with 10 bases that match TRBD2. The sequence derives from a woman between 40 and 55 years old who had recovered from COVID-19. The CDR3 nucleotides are TGTGCCAGCAGCTCCGGACTAGCGGGCACAGATACGCAGTATTTT. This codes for CASSSGLAGTDTQYF.